The 8 T cell receptor beta chains listed next were all sequenced from one sample in a study of monozygotic twins with inflammatory bowel disease (dated by TCRdb to between 2017 and 2020). The library relied on 5' RACE. For sequencing, an Illumina HiSeq 2500 was employed. With the reads reprocessed by TCRdb, a single entry stands for each CDR3 protein sequence and no DNA is reported. The table of this sample itemizes over 110,000 distinct CDR3 sequences. 2.4% of the sample goes to the ten largest clones. Sequencing used blood. Every receptor here comes from a human donor with ulcerative colitis or Crohn's disease, or a healthy co-twin of an affected twin (not recorded which).

The rearrangement uses TRBV4-1 and TRBJ2-7; TCRdb selects TRBD2, and the lack of DNA leaves this call unchecked. CDR1 MGHRA and CDR2 YSYEKL come from the germline V gene. This CDR3 contains 17 residues. The CDR3 here is CASSLGLAGRKGYEQYF.

The gene calls are TRBV5-1 and TRBJ2-7; TCRdb indicates TRBD1, and absent DNA this call remains unverified. Germline loops: CDR1 SGHRS, CDR2 YFSETQ. This CDR3 has 12 amino acids. CDR3 sequence: CASSKDSYEQYF.

The chain has TRBV6-2 or TRBV6-3 and TRBJ2-7; the D call from TCRdb, TRBD1, cannot be confirmed without DNA. The CDR3 contains 17 residues. Germline CDR1 and CDR2: MNHEY and SVGEGT. The CDR3 reads CASSYSRDRAHSYEQYF.

The chain recombines TRBV30 with TRBJ1-2. The germline CDR1 and CDR2 sequences are GTSNPN and SVGIG (reference sequence). CDR3 length: 11 residues. CDR3 loop: CAGQENYGYTF. Together with reference TRBV30 and TRBJ1-2, the CDR3 gives the full variable domain: SQTIHQWPATLVQPVGSPLSLECTVEGTSNPNLYWYRQAAGRGLQLLFYSVGIGQISSEVPQNLSASRPQDRQFILSSKKLLLSDSGFYLCAGQENYGYTFGSGTRLTVV.

The rearrangement joins TRBV5-6 to TRBJ2-7; the D gene TCRdb calls, TRBD1, cannot be checked with no DNA. Germline CDR1 SGHDT, CDR2 YYEEEE. The CDR3 sequence is 14 residues long. The CDR3 is CASSVPGQIYEQYF.

This rearrangement joins TRBV7-2 to TRBJ2-1. Germline CDR1 SGHTA, CDR2 FQGNSA. The CDR3 covers 17 residues. CDR3 region: CASSLGWRAGSYNEQFF.

The rearrangement joins TRBV20-1 to TRBJ2-5; TCRdb selects TRBD2, and the lack of DNA leaves this call unchecked. Germline loops: CDR1 DFQATT, CDR2 SNEGSKA (reference sequence). The CDR3 is 14 amino acids. This CDR3 is CSATDSGGQETQYF.

The CDR3: CATSRPGGTTDTQYF. The chain couples TRBV15 to TRBJ2-3; TCRdb names TRBD2, which stays unverified in the absence of DNA. The CDR3 runs to 15 residues. Germline V gene lookup returns CDR1 LNHNV and CDR2 YYDKDF (reference sequence).